This T cell receptor (beta chain) was observed in a study of vaccination effects on CD4 cells after COVID-19. General study findings and limits: Clones of infection and vaccine origin contracted markedly late after vaccination.

Germline V gives CDR1 WNHNN, CDR2 SYGVQD (reference sequence). V shed 8 bases and J shed 5 bases, with 21 bases lying between them. This CDR3 has 15 residues. Sequencing used immunoSEQ multiplex PCR; TCRdb keeps in-frame clones, though not all of them. Of 35,000 to 55,000 clones in the sample, around 72% are singletons; the top ten hold more than 30%. The table lists this clone with a count of one. The antigen is unknown. Antigen-specific CD4+ T cells were expanded (with viral peptide pools) by the ViraFEST assay ahead of sequencing. It was after around eleven days of culture that CD4+ T cells were isolated. The individual was infected with SARS-CoV-2 between March and December 2020, as confirmed by PCR. Supplemented with roughly 9.6 IU/ml IL-2 and about 10 ug/ml peptides, a few million PBMC per well were kept in culture.

The TCR originated in a human donor who had a prior SARS-CoV-2 infection. J is TRBJ2-5 and V is TRBV10-1; D perhaps matches TRBD1 (5 bases). Material: CD4+ T cells from PBMCs cultured with a peptide pool, obtained before COVID-19 vaccination. CDR3 loop: CASYRWGRENETQYF. The CDR3 bases are TGCGCCAGCTACCGTTGGGGCAGGGAAAATGAGACCCAGTACTTC.